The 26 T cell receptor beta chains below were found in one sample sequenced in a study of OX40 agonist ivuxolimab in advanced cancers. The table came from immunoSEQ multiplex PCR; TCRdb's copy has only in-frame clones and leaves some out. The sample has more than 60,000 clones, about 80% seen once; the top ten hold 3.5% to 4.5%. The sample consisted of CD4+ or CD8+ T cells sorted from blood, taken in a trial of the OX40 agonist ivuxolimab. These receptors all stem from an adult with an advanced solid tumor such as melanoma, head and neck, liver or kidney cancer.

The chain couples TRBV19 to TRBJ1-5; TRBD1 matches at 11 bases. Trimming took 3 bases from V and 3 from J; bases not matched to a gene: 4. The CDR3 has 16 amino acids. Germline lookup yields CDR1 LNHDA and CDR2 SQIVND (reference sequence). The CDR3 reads CASSIVGQGVNQPQHF. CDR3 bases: TGTGCCAGTAGTATTGTGGGACAGGGGGTCAATCAGCCCCAGCATTTT.

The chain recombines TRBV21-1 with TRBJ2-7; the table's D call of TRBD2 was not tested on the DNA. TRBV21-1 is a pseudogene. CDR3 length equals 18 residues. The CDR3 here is CASSKAPGRTSGGYEQYF. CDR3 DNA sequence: TGTGCCAGCAGCAAAGCGCCGGGAAGGACTAGCGGGGGATACGAGCAGTACTTC.

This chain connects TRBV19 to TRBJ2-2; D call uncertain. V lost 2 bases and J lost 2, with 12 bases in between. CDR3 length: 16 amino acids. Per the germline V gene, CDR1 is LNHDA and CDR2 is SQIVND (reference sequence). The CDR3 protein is CASSIIPQINTGELFF. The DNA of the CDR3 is TGTGCCAGTAGTATAATACCACAGATAAACACCGGGGAGCTGTTTTTT. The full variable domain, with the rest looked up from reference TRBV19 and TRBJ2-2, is DGGITQSPKYLFRKEGQNVTLSCEQNLNHDAMYWYRQDPGQGLRLIYYSQIVNDFQKGDIAEGYSVSREKKESFPLTVTSAQKNPTAFYLCASSIIPQINTGELFFGEGSRLTVL.

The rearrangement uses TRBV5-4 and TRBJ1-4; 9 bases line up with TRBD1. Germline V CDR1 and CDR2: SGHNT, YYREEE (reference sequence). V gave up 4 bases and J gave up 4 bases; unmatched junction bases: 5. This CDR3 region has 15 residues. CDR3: CASSPSGQGNEKLFF. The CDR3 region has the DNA TGTGCCAGCAGCCCCTCGGGACAGGGTAATGAAAAACTGTTTTTT. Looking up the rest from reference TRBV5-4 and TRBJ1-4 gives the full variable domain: ETGVTQSPTHLIKTRGQQVTLRCSSQSGHNTVSWYQQALGQGPQFIFQYYREEENGRGNFPPRFSGLQFPNYSSELNVNALELDDSALYLCASSPSGQGNEKLFFGSGTQLSVL.

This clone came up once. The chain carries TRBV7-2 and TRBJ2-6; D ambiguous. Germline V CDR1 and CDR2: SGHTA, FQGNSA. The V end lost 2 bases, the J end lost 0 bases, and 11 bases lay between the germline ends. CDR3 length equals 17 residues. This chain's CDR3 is CASSLRGGSSGANVLTF. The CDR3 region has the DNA TGTGCCAGCAGCTTAAGAGGCGGCAGCTCTGGGGCCAACGTCCTGACTTTC.

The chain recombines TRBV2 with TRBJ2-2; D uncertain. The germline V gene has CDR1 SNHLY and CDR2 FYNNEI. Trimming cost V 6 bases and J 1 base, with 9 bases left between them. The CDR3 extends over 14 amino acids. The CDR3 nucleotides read TGTGCCAGCAGGGGTCAGGTGAACACCGGGGAGCTGTTTTTT. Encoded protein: CASRGQVNTGELFF.

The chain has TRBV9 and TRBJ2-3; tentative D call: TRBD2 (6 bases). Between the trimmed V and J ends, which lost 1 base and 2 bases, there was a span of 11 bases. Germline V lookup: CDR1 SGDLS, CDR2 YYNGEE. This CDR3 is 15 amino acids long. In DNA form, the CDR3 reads TGTGCCAGCAGCGTACAGCCGGACTACACAGATACGCAGTATTTT. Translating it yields CASSVQPDYTDTQYF.

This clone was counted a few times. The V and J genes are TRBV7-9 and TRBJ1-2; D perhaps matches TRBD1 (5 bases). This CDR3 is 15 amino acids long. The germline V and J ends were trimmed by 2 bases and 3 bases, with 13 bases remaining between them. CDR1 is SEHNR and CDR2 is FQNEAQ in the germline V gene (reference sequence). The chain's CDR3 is CASSLRFGGDYGYTF. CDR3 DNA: TGTGCCAGCAGCTTACGGTTCGGAGGGGACTATGGCTACACCTTC.

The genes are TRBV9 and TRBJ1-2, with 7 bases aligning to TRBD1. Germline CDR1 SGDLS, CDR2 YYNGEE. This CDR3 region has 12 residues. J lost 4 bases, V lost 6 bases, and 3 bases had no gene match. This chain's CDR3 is CASNRDSYGYTF. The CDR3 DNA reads TGTGCCAGCAACCGGGACAGCTATGGCTACACCTTC.

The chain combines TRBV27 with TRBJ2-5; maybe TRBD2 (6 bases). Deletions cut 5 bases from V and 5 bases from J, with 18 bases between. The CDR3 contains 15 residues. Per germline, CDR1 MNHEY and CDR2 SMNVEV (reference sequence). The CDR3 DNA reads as TGTGCCAGCAGTCAGTCGGGACTTCTAGCGGAGACCCAGTACTTC. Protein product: CASSQSGLLAETQYF.

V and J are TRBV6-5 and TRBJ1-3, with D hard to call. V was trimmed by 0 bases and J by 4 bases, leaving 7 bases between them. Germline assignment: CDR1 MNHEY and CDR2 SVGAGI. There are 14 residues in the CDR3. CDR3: CASSYSGRGNTIYF. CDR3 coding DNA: TGTGCCAGCAGTTACTCCGGCAGGGGAAACACCATATATTTT.

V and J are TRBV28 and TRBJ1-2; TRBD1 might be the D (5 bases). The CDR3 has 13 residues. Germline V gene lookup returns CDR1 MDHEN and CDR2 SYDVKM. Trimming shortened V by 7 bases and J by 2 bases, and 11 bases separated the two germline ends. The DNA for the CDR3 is TGTGCCAGCACCCCCGGGGCAAACTATGGCTACACCTTC. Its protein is CASTPGANYGYTF.

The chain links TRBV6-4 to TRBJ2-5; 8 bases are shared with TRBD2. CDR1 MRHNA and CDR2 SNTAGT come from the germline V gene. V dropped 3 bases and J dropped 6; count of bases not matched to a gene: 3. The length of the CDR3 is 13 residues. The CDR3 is CASSELAGQTQYF. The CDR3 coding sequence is TGTGCCAGCAGTGAATTAGCGGGGCAGACCCAGTACTTC.

CDR3 nucleotide sequence: TGCAGCGTTTCCGGGAACACTGAAGCTTTCTTT. It encodes CSVSGNTEAFF. This chain uses TRBV29-1 with TRBJ1-1; D is ambiguous. Germline-derived CDR1 and CDR2 are SQVTM and ANQGSEA. Trimming removed 5 bases from V and 1 base from J, with 5 bases in between. The CDR3 length is 11 residues.

CDR3 in amino acids: CASSRGLKETQYF. The CDR3 region has the DNA TGCGCCAGCAGCCGGGGACTGAAAGAGACCCAGTACTTC. This chain links TRBV4-1 with TRBJ2-5; perhaps TRBD2 as D (6 bases). This CDR3 comprises 13 residues. Between the trimmed V and J ends, which lost 4 bases and 3 bases, there was a span of 9 bases. The germline V gene encodes CDR1 MGHRA and CDR2 YSYEKL.

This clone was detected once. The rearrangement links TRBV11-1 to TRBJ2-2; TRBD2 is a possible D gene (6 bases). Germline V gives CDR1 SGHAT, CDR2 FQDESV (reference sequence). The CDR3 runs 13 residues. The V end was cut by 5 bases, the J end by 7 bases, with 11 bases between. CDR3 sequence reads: CASSPRRGGELFF. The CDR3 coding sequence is TGTGCCAGCAGCCCCCGGCGGGGCGGGGAGCTGTTTTTT.

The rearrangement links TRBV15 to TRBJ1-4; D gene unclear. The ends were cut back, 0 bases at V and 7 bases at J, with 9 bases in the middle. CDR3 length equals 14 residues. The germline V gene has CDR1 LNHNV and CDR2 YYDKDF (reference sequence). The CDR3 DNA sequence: TGTGCCACCAGCAGAGATCGGGATCTTGAAAAACTGTTTTTT. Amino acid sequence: CATSRDRDLEKLFF.

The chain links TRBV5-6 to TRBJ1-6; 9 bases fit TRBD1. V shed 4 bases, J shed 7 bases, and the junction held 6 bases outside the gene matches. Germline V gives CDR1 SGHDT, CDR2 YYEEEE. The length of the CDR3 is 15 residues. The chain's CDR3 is CASSPPGQGNSPLHF. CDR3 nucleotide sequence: TGTGCCAGCAGCCCTCCGGGACAGGGCAATTCACCCCTCCACTTT.

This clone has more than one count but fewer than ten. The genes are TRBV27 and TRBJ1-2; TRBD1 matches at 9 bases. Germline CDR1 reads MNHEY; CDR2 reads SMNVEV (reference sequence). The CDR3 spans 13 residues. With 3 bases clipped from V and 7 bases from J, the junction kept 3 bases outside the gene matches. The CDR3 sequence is CASSFWTGVGYTF. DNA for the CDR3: TGTGCCAGCAGTTTCTGGACAGGGGTTGGCTACACCTTC.

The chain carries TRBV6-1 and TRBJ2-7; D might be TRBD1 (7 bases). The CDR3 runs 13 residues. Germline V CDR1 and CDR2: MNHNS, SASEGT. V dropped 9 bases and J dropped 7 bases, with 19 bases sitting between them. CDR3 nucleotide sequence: TGTGCCAGTAAGGACAGGCTTGGGGGGGAGCAGTACTTC. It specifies CASKDRLGGEQYF.

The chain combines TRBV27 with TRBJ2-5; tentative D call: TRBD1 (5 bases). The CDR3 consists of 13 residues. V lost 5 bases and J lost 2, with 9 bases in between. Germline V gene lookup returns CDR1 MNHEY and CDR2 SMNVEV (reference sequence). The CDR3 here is CASSQQAQETQYF. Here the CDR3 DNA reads TGTGCCAGCAGTCAACAGGCTCAAGAGACCCAGTACTTC.

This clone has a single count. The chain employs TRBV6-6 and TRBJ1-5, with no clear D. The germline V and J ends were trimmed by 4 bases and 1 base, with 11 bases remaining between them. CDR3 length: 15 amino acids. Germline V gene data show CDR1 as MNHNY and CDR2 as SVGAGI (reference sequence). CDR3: CASSFEGASNQPQHF. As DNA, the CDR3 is TGTGCCAGCAGTTTTGAGGGAGCGAGCAATCAGCCCCAGCATTTT.

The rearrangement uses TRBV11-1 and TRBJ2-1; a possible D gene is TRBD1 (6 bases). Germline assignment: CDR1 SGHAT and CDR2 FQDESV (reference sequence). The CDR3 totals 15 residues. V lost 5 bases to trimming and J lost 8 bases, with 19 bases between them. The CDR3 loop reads CASSQFQGIGDEQFF. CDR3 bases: TGTGCCAGCAGCCAATTCCAGGGGATTGGCGATGAGCAGTTCTTC.

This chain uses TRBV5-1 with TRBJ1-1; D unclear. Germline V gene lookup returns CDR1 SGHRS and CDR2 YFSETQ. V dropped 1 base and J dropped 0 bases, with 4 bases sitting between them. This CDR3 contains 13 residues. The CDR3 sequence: CASSLIVNTEAFF. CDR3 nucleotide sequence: TGCGCCAGCAGCTTGATCGTGAACACTGAAGCTTTCTTT. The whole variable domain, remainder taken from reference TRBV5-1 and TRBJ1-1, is KAGVTQTPRYLIKTRGQQVTLSCSPISGHRSVSWYQQTPGQGLQFLFEYFSETQRNKGNFPGRFSGRQFSNSRSEMNVSTLELGDSALYLCASSLIVNTEAFFGQGTRLTVV.

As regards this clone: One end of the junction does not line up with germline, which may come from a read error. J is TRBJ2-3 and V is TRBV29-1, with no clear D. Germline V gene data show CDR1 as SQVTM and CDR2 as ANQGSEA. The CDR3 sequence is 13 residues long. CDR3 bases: TGCAGCGTTGACGGTGAAAGCACAAATACGCAGTATTTT. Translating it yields CSVDGESTNTQYF.

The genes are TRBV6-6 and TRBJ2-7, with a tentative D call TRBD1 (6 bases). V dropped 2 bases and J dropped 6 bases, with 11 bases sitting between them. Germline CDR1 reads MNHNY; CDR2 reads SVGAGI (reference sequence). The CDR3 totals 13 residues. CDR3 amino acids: CASSYQGLGEQYF. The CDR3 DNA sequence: TGTGCCAGCAGTTACCAGGGGTTGGGCGAGCAGTACTTC.